The next 3 T cell receptor beta chains were all read from a single sample in a study of T cell repertoires in cytomegalovirus infection. From the reads, TCRdb called clonotypes with MiXCR, one entry per CDR3 protein. This table has a few hundred thousand distinct CDR3 sequences, roughly 13% appearing once. The sample comprised PBMCs. These receptors came from a human donor in good health (CMV status not recorded). Some clones in this sample may be carry-over from other donors' samples.

The sample holds a few counts of this clonotype. The genes are TRBV29-1 and TRBJ1-3; 9 bases are a match to TRBD1. The CDR3 is 13 residues long. V shed 6 bases, J shed 2 bases, and the junction held 2 bases outside the gene matches. The germline V gene has CDR1 SQVTM and CDR2 ANQGSEA. CDR3 in amino acids: CSVGDRAGNTIYF. Here the CDR3 DNA reads TGCAGCGTCGGGGACAGGGCTGGAAACACCATATATTTT.

This clonotype has ten or more counts. The chain uses TRBV7-2 and TRBJ1-5; D might be TRBD1 (5 bases). Trimming cost V 4 bases and J 4 bases, with 14 bases left between them. Germline CDR1 is SGHTA and CDR2 is FQGNSA. The CDR3 loop spans 15 amino acids. The CDR3 protein is CASSSRGTGNQPQHF. CDR3 nucleotide sequence: TGTGCCAGCAGCTCCCGCGGGACGGGGAATCAGCCCCAGCATTTT.

This clonotype was recorded at least ten times. The chain is built from TRBV28 and TRBJ2-7; perhaps TRBD2 as D (7 bases). This CDR3 comprises 16 residues. Germline V gene lookup returns CDR1 MDHEN and CDR2 SYDVKM. The V end was cut by 5 bases, the J end by 0 bases, with 17 bases between. The CDR3: CASSGGGGKGSYEQYF. The CDR3 region has the DNA TGTGCCAGCAGTGGGGGAGGGGGAAAGGGCTCCTACGAGCAGTACTTC.